These T cell receptor beta chains were read from a single sample in a study of blood T cell repertoires in COVID-19. Data came from immunoSEQ multiplex PCR; TCRdb stores just in-frame clones and leaves some out. The table shows under 350,000 clones, with about 89% occurring only once. The sequencing sample was made of PBMCs or T cells enriched from blood (not recorded which). Every receptor here comes from a woman aged 18-29 years who had recovered from COVID-19. Both conserved end residues are part of each CDR3. Each record gives: D gene, J gene, V gene, CDR3 DNA, CDR3 protein. A D gene is named only where the DNA matches it firmly.

D gene: TRBD1
J gene: TRBJ2-7
V gene: TRBV10-3
CDR3 DNA: TGTGCCATCAGTGAGCCGGGACAGTCGTCCCACGAGCAGTACTTC
CDR3 protein: CAISEPGQSSHEQYF

D gene: TRBD1
J gene: TRBJ2-7
V gene: TRBV10-2
CDR3 DNA: TGCGCCAGCAGTGCCGGGACAGCCTACTTCGAGCAGTACTTC
CDR3 protein: CASSAGTAYFEQYF

D gene: TRBD2
J gene: TRBJ2-1
V gene: TRBV7-9
CDR3 DNA: TGTGCCAGCACCACCGCCGGGACTAGCGGCTACAATGAGCAGTTCTTC
CDR3 protein: CASTTAGTSGYNEQFF

D gene: -
J gene: TRBJ1-1
V gene: TRBV30
CDR3 DNA: TGTGCCTGGAGTGTAGGCCGGACAGACAACACTGAAGCTTTCTTT
CDR3 protein: CAWSVGRTDNTEAFF

D gene: TRBD2
J gene: TRBJ2-3
V gene: TRBV3-1/TRBV3-2
CDR3 DNA: TGTGCCAGCAGCCCCGCCGAGCGGGGGATCACAGATACGCAGTATTTT
CDR3 protein: CASSPAERGITDTQYF

D gene: -
J gene: TRBJ1-2
V gene: TRBV3-1/TRBV3-2
CDR3 DNA: TGTGCCAGCAGCCAAGATGGGGGGACCCCTGGGTATGGCTACACCTTC
CDR3 protein: CASSQDGGTPGYGYTF

D gene: TRBD1
J gene: TRBJ1-6
V gene: TRBV7-2
CDR3 DNA: TGTGCCAGCAGCACAGGGGCCTGGAATTCACCCCTCCACTTT
CDR3 protein: CASSTGAWNSPLHF

D gene: -
J gene: TRBJ2-7
V gene: TRBV11-2
CDR3 DNA: TGTGCCAGCAGCTTAGGGTCAAGCACCTACGAGCAGTACTTC
CDR3 protein: CASSLGSSTYEQYF

D gene: TRBD1
J gene: TRBJ1-1
V gene: TRBV27
CDR3 DNA: TGTGCCAGCAGTTGGGGACAGACGAACACTGAAGCTTTCTTT
CDR3 protein: CASSWGQTNTEAFF

D gene: -
J gene: TRBJ1-1
V gene: TRBV18
CDR3 DNA: TGTGCCAGCTCACCCTCCTTGGGGCACACTGAAGCTTTCTTT
CDR3 protein: CASSPSLGHTEAFF

D gene: -
J gene: TRBJ1-5
V gene: TRBV27
CDR3 DNA: TGTGCCAGCAGGGAGGGATTAAGTACTCAGCCCCAGCATTTT
CDR3 protein: CASREGLSTQPQHF

D gene: TRBD1
J gene: TRBJ1-1
V gene: TRBV7-3
CDR3 DNA: TGTGCCAGCAGCTTAATGGCCAGGGGGGAAGCTTTCTTT
CDR3 protein: CASSLMARGEAFF

D gene: -
J gene: TRBJ1-2
V gene: TRBV6-5
CDR3 DNA: TGTGCCAGCAAATCAGGGCCGCTTAACTATGGCTACACCTTC
CDR3 protein: CASKSGPLNYGYTF

D gene: TRBD1
J gene: TRBJ2-7
V gene: TRBV6-2/TRBV6-3
CDR3 DNA: TGTGCCAGCACCCCAGGACAGGGTGCGTACGAGCAGTACTTC
CDR3 protein: CASTPGQGAYEQYF

D gene: -
J gene: TRBJ1-3
V gene: TRBV7-6
CDR3 DNA: TGTGCCAGCAGGAAAAGGCCCACGGGAGTAGGCTCTGGAAACACCATATATTTT
CDR3 protein: CASRKRPTGVGSGNTIYF

D gene: -
J gene: TRBJ2-7
V gene: TRBV19
CDR3 DNA: TGTGCCAGTAGTACCACCCGGGGAGCGGGCTGGGAGCAGTACTTC
CDR3 protein: CASSTTRGAGWEQYF

D gene: -
J gene: TRBJ2-5
V gene: TRBV6-5
CDR3 DNA: TGTGCCAGCAGTTCAGGGTGGGGGGGCTATGAGACCCAGTACTTC
CDR3 protein: CASSSGWGGYETQYF

D gene: TRBD2
J gene: TRBJ2-5
V gene: TRBV5-1
CDR3 DNA: TGCGCCAGCAGAGCGGGGGGGAAAGAGACCCAGTACTTC
CDR3 protein: CASRAGGKETQYF